The T cell receptor beta chain under discussion was sequenced for a study of Graves' ophthalmopathy and Graves' hyperthyroidism. Study outcomes and limitations: The model reached 55% to 71% sensitivity and about 73% specificity for predicting ophthalmopathy progression.

This clonotype has at least ten counts. Its antigen is not identified. Germline loops: CDR1 SGHRS, CDR2 YFSETQ. This CDR3 is built from 16 residues. Trimming pared 0 bases from V and 3 bases from J, leaving 13 bases between. Being free of ophthalmopathy for 18 months of follow-up defined stable hyperthyroidism. TCR beta CDR3 regions were amplified from RNA transcripts. HTBI-primed RT-PCR formed the first round, and a multiplex PCR formed the second. TCRdb re-derived calls from the multiplex PCR reads in MiXCR, one entry per CDR3 protein. The table shows roughly 400,000 distinct CDR3 sequences, with about a sixth occurring only once.

The gene calls are TRBV5-1 and TRBJ1-3; D is perhaps TRBD1 (5 bases). The clonotype comes from an adult woman with stable Graves' hyperthyroidism. The sequenced material came from peripheral blood. The CDR3 DNA follows: TGCGCCAGCAGCTTGGTCGGACAACTGTATGGAAACACCATATATTTT. It encodes CASSLVGQLYGNTIYF.